The source of this T cell receptor (beta chain) is a study of early stage breast cancer tumors (dated 2017 in TCRdb). At the level of the whole study: Of the roughly 17 invasive breast tumors, about a dozen were found to be estrogen receptor-positive, progesterone receptor-positive and HER2-negative. Most of the 12 ER+/PR+/HER2- tumors were invasive ductal carcinomas, while the other four were invasive lobular carcinomas. A read coverage of roughly 10-fold per sample was achieved on average. The samples as a whole yielded around 2.5 million detected templates, corresponding to nearly 1,100,000 unique clonotypes. Broader findings and caveats from the paper: Repertoires from blood and normal breast were more alike than repertoires from blood and tumor, and in about 90% of the 16 patients, comparing each tissue with blood separated tumor from normal. Compared with adjacent normal breast tissue, tumors had higher clonality and about 2.5-fold greater T cell density. Sequencing bulk genomic DNA from unsorted cells could not capture chain pairing or functional markers like CD4, CD8 and FOXP3. Enriched TCRB sequences shared across patients were mostly commonly generated sequences, unlikely to play an important role in the tumor microenvironment. Because the cohort was small, analysis by tumor subtype was not possible.

Two independent genomic DNA replicates were amplified for each sample, with approximately 0.5 ug used for blood and about 1.5 ug for tumor or normal breast. TCRB sequencing of genomic DNA was carried out with the ImmunoSeq Intro kit according to the manufacturer's instructions. For absolute quantification, the approximately 32-cycle multiplex PCR included proprietary primers along with spike-in control sequences. Single-end 150-bp reads were used to sequence an 87-bp fragment covering the CDR3 and the flanking V and J genes. Each lane of an Illumina MiSeq using version 3.0 chemistry carried seven multiplexed samples, with two replicates per sample. As for the original processing: The vendor's proprietary pipeline processed the raw data and merged both replicates into a single result for each sample. A clonotype was defined as productive rearrangements that share the same V-gene family, CDR3 amino acid sequence and J-gene segment. Clonality was computed as 1 minus the normalized Shannon entropy (Pielou evenness) of TCRB abundances. T cell density was estimated as total templates divided by the number of input cells, with the number of input cells inferred from the DNA input amount. Recon, run with its default parameters, was used to estimate overall repertoire diversity and clonality. Tumor-enriched clonotypes were defined as having over 0.1% abundance in tumor and at least 32-fold higher abundance than in normal breast. TCRdb took over this immuneACCESS table, retaining in-frame rearrangements with V and J assigned. Such tables are incomplete; in checked studies, under half of the missing clones stem from an unresolved V gene, and the remainder is unexplained. V and J calls and clone size follow that table, whereas D and trimming were derived from the DNA. This sample lists more than 65,000 clones; about 85% were detected once. Around 4.7% of the sample goes to the ten largest clones.

The study profiled bulk TCR beta-chain repertoires in matched peripheral blood, tumor and adjacent normal breast tissue taken from fewer than 20 patients with early-stage breast cancer. Before surgery, roughly 4.5-11 mL of whole blood was collected in EDTA tubes and processed within 2 hours. Peripheral blood mononuclear cells were isolated by Ficoll-Paque centrifugation in SepMate-50 tubes. PBMCs were cryopreserved in about 90% FBS with about 10% DMSO in aliquots of roughly 1.8 to 4 million cells and stored in liquid nitrogen. Genomic DNA was extracted with the Qiagen AllPrep DNA/RNA Mini kit. Comment on this clone: Its antigen specificity is not known. No much larger clone exists at a distance of one base, and base qualities are not known.

V lost 3 bases and J lost 4 bases, and the count of bases not matched to a germline gene is 12. The CDR3 holds 17 amino acids from the cysteine to the phenylalanine. Here the CDR3 DNA is all that survives: 51 bases in frame from base 1. CDR1 and CDR2 were assigned from the germline V gene as MGHRA and YSYEKL. The TCR comes from a person aged 40-50 years with breast cancer. Sequencing was carried out using blood. The chain is assembled from TRBV4-1 and TRBJ2-3; 8 bases in the middle match TRBD2. The CDR3 corresponds to CASSHPRGGGPADTQYF. Read as DNA, the sequence is TGCGCCAGCAGCCATCCCCGGGGGGGAGGGCCTGCAGATACGCAGTATTTT.